This entry is about one T cell receptor (beta chain). Its antigen is still unknown. TCRdb keeps only in-frame clones here, not all; method: immunoSEQ multiplex PCR. The sample contains under 150,000 clones, approximately 90% of which appear only once. The data were obtained in a study of Ad26.COV2.S vaccination and SARS-CoV-2 variants. Study conclusions and caveats: Substantial breadth was reportedly displayed by spike-specific CD8+ and CD4+ T cell responses after vaccination. It was found that vaccine and placebo recipients had similar non-spike TCR breadth. The TCR breadth and depth analyses may have produced an underestimate of total T cell responses. Spike-specific TCR breadth was greater after Ad26.COV2.S than placebo.

V lost 5 bases and J lost 11; bases outside the gene matches: 5. The CDR3 has 12 amino acids. Germline CDR1 and CDR2: SEHNR and FQNEAQ (reference sequence). The specimen was peripheral blood, collected after recovery from COVID-19. This chain links TRBV7-9 with TRBJ1-4, with TRBD1 matching over 7 bases. This clonotype originated in a human donor who had recovered from COVID-19. Written as DNA, the CDR3 is TGTGCCAGCAGCCCAGGACAGGATAAACTGTTTTTT. Encoded protein: CASSPGQDKLFF.